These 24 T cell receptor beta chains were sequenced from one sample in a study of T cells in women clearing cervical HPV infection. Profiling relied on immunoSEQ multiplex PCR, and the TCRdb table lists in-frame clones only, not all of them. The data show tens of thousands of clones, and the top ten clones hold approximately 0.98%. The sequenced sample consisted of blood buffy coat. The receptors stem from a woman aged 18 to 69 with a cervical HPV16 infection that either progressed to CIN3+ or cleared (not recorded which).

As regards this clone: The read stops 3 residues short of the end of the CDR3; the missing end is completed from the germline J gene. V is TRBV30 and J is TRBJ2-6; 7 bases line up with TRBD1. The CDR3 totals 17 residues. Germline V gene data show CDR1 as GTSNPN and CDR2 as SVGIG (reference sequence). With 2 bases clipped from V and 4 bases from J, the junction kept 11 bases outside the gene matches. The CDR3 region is CAWSKQGNLRGANVLTF. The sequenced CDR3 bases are TGTGCCTGGAGTAAACAGGGGAACCTTAGAGGGGCCAACGTC.

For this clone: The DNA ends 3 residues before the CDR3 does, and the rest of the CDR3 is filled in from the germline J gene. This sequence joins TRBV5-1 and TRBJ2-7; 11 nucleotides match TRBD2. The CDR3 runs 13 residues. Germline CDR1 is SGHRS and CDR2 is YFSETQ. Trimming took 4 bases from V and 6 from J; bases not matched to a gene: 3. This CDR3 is CASSITSGGEQYF. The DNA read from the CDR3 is TGCGCCAGCAGCATCACTAGCGGGGGCGAG.

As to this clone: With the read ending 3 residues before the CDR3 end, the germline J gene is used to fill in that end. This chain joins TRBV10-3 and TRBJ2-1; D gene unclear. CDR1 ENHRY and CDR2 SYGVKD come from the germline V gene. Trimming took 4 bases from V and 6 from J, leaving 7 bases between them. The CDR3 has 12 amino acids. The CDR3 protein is CAISGEGNEQFF. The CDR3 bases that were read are TGTGCCATCAGTGGAGAAGGCAATGAG.

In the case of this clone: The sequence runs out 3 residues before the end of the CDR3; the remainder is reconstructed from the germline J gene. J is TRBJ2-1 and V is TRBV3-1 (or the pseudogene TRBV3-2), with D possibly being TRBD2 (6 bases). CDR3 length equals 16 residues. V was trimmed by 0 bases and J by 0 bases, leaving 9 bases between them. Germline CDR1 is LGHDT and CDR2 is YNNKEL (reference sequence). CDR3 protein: CASSQDGGSSYNEQFF. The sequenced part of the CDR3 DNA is TGTGCCAGCAGCCAAGATGGGGGGAGCTCCTACAATGAG.

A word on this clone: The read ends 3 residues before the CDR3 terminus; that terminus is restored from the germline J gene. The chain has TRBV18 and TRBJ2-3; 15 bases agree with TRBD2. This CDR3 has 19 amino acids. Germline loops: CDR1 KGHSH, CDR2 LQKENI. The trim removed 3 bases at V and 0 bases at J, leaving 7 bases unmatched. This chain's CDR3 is CASSPSGLAGGHSTDTQYF. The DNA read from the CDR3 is TGTGCCAGCTCACCGTCGGGACTAGCGGGGGGCCATAGCACAGATACG.

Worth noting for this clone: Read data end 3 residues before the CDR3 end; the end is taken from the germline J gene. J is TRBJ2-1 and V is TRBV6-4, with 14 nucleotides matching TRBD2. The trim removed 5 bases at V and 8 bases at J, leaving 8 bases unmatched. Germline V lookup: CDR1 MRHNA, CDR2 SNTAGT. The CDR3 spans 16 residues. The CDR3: CASSQTSGGATDEQFF. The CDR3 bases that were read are TGTGCCAGCAGTCAGACTAGCGGGGGGGCTACGGATGAG.

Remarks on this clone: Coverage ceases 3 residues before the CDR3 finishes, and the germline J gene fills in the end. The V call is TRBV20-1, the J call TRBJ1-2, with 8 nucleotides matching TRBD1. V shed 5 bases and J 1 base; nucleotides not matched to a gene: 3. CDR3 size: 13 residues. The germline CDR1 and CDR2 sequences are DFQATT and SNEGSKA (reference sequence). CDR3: CSAQGANNYGYTF. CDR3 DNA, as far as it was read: TGCAGTGCTCAGGGGGCCAATAACTATGGC.

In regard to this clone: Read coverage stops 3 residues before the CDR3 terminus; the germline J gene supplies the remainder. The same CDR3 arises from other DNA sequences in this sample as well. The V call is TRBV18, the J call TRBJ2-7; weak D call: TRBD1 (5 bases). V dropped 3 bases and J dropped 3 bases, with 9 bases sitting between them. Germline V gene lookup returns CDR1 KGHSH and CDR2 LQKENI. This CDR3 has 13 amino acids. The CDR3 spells CASSPRVRYEQYF. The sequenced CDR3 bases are TGTGCCAGCTCACCCAGGGTTCGCTACGAG.

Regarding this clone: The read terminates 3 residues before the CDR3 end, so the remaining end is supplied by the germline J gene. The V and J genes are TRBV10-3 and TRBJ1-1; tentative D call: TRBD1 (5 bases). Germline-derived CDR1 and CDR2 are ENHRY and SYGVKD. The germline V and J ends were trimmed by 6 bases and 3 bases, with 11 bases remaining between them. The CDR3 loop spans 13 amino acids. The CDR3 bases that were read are TGTGCCATCAGGAGCAGGGCCGACACTGAA. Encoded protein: CAIRSRADTE. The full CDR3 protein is CAIRSRADTEAFF.

The CDR3 is CASSEQGLVYGYTF. CDR3 bases read: TGCGCCAGCAGCGAACAGGGCTTAGTCTATGGC. This chain links TRBV5-1 with TRBJ1-2; TRBD1 might be the D (6 bases). The read halts 3 residues ahead of the CDR3 end, with the missing end drawn from the germline J gene. Germline CDR1 is SGHRS and CDR2 is YFSETQ. The CDR3 sequence is 14 residues long. Trimming removed 4 bases at V and 4 bases at J, with 14 bases between.

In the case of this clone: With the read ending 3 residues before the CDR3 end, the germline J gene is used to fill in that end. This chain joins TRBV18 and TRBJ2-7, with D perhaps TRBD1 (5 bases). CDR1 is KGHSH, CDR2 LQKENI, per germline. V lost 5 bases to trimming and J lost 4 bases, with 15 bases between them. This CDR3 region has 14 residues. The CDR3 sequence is CASSSGDSQYEQYF. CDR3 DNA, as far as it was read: TGTGCCAGCTCATCCGGCGACAGTCAGTACGAG.

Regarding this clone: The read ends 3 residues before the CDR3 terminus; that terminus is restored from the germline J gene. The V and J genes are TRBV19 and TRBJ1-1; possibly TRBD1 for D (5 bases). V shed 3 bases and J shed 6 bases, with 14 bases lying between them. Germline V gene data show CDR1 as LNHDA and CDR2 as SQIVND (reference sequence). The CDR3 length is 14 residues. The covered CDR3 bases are TGTGCCAGTAGTATTCCCAGGGTTTCCGCTGAA. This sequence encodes CASSIPRVSAE. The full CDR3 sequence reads CASSIPRVSAEAFF.

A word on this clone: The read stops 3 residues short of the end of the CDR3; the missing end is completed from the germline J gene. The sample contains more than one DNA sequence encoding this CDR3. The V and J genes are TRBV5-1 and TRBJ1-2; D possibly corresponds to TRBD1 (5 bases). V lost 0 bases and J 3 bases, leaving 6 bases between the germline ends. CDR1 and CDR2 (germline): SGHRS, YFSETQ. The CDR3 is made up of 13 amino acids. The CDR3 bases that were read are TGCGCCAGCAGCTTGGAAGGGGACTATGGC. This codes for CASSLEGDYG. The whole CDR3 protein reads CASSLEGDYGYTF. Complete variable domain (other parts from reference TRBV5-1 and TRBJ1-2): KAGVTQTPRYLIKTRGQQVTLSCSPISGHRSVSWYQQTPGQGLQFLFEYFSETQRNKGNFPGRFSGRQFSNSRSEMNVSTLELGDSALYLCASSLEGDYGYTFGSGTRLTVV.

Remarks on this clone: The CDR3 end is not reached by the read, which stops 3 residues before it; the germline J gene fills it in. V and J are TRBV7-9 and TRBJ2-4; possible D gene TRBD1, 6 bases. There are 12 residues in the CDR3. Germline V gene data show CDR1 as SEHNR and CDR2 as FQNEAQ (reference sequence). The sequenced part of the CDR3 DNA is TGTGCCATCCCCAGGGGAAACTATGGT. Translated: CAIPRGNYG. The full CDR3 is CAIPRGNYGQYF.

The CDR3 region is CASSLLQGGTPQHF. CDR3 DNA (partial): TGTGCCAGCAGCTTGTTACAGGGGGGTACGCCC. This chain joins TRBV5-5 and TRBJ1-5; TRBD1 matches at 8 bases. Read coverage stops 3 residues before the CDR3 terminus; the germline J gene supplies the remainder. The CDR3 runs to 14 residues. CDR1 SGHKS and CDR2 YYEKEE come from the germline V gene (reference sequence). J lost 9 bases, V lost 1 base, and 6 bases had no gene match.

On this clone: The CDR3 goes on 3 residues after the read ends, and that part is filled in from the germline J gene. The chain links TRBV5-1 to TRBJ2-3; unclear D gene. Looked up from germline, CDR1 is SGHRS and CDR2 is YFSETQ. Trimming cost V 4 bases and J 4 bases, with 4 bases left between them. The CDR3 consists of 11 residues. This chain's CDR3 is CASSTSDTQYF. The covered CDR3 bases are TGCGCCAGCAGCACTTCAGATACG. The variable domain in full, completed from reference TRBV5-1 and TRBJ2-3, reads KAGVTQTPRYLIKTRGQQVTLSCSPISGHRSVSWYQQTPGQGLQFLFEYFSETQRNKGNFPGRFSGRQFSNSRSEMNVSTLELGDSALYLCASSTSDTQYFGPGTRLTVL.

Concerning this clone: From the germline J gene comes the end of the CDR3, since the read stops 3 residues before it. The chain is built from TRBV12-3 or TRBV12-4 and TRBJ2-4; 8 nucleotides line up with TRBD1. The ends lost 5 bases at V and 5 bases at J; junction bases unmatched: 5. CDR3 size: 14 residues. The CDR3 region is CASSLQGAQNIQYF. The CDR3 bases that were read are TGTGCCAGCAGTCTTCAGGGGGCCCAAAACATT.

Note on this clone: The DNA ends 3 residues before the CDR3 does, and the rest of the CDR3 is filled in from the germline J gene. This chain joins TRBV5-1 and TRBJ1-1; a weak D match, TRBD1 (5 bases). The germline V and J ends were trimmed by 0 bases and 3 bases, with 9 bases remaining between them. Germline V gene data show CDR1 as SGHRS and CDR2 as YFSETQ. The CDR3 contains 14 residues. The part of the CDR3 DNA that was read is TGCGCCAGCAGCTTGGAGGGGAGGGACACTGAA. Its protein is CASSLEGRDTE. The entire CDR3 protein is CASSLEGRDTEAFF.

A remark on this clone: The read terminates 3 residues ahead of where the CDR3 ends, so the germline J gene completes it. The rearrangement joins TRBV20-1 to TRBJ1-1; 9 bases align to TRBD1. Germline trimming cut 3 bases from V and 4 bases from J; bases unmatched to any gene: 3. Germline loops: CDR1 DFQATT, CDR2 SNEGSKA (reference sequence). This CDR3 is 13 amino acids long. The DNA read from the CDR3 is TGCAGTGCTAGTTCGGACAGGGGCACTGAA. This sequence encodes CSASSDRGTE. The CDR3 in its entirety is CSASSDRGTEAFF.

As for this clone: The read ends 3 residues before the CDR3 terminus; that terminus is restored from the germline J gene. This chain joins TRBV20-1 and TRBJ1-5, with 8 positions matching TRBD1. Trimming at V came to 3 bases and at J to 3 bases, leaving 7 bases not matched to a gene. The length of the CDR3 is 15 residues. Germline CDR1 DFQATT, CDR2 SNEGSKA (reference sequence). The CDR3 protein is CSASRGPALNQPQHF. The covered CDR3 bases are TGCAGTGCTAGCAGGGGGCCAGCGCTCAATCAGCCC.

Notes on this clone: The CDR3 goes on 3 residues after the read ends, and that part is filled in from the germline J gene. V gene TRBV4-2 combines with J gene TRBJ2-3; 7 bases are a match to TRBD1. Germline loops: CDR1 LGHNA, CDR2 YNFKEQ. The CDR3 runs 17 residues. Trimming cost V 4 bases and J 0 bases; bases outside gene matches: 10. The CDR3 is CASSPLTGITSTDTQYF. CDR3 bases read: TGTGCCAGCAGCCCTTTGACAGGGATCACTAGCACAGATACG.

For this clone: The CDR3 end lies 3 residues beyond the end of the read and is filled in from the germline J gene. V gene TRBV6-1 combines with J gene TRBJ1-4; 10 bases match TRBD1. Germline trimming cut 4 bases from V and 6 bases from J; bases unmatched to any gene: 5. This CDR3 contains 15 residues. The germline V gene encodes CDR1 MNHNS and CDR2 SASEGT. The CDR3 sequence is CASSGRQGADEKLFF. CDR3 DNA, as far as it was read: TGTGCCAGCAGTGGGAGACAGGGGGCTGATGAAAAA.

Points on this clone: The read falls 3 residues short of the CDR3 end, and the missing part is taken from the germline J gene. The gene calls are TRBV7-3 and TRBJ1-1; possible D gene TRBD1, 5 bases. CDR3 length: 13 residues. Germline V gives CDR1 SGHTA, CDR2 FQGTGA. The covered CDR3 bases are TGTGCCAGCAGCTTAGACCTAGCGGGGCGT. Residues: CASSLDLAGR. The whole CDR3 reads CASSLDLAGRAFF.

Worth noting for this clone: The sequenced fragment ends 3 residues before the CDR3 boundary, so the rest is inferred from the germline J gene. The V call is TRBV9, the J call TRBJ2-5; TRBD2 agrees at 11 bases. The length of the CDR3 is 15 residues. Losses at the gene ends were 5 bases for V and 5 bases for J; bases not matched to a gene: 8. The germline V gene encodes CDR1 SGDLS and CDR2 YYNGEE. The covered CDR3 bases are TGTGCCAGCAGACGTAGCGGGGGGGCCGGGGAGACC. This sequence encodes CASRRSGGAGET. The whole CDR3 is CASRRSGGAGETQYF.